This entry concerns a single T cell receptor beta chain. Its antigen remains unidentified. This record belongs to a study of blood T cells in healthy people across ages. Study-wide points: Shifts in expanded clonotypes may have been confounded by donor CMV status, which was unknown.

PCR was performed a second time for roughly 7 to 11 cycles using a sample-barcoded 5' primer and a J-beta primer mix. TCRdb used MiXCR to reprocess the 5' RACE reads, holding one entry per CDR3 protein. Among 1.8 million or so distinct CDR3 sequences, more than 35% were seen once, and the ten largest hold 23%. The CDR3 runs 19 residues. V was cut by 0 bases and J by 2 bases, with 23 bases left in between. CDR1 is SGHRS and CDR2 is YFSETQ in the germline V gene. The TCR comes from a human donor in good health. Sample: blood. This chain connects TRBV5-1 to TRBJ2-5; maybe TRBD2 (5 bases). The CDR3 sequence is CASSLALAWETRPQETQYF. CDR3 nucleotide sequence: TGCGCCAGCAGCTTGGCCTTAGCTTGGGAGACTCGACCGCAAGAGACCCAGTACTTC.